This T cell receptor (beta chain) was captured by sequencing in a study of shared clonotypes between healthy human individuals. For this clone: The same CDR3 also results from other DNA sequences found in this sample.

The protocol was immunoSEQ multiplex PCR, while the TCRdb copy is restricted to in-frame clones and leaves out a portion. Of over a million clones listed, 96% are singletons. Trimming removed 0 bases from V and 0 bases from J, with 4 bases in between. This CDR3 has 14 residues. CDR1 is SGDLS, CDR2 YYNGEE, per germline. Sequencing was performed on naive CD4+ T cells sorted from blood. The subset was: CD45RA+ positively selected. The TCR comes from a man aged 25 to 45 in good health. The V gene is TRBV9, the J gene TRBJ2-1, with D unclear. The chain's CDR3 is CASSVAPSYNEQFF. The DNA for the CDR3 is TGTGCCAGCAGCGTAGCTCCCTCCTACAATGAGCAGTTCTTC.